Described below is a single TCR beta chain sequence and its context. The repertoire was sequenced with immunoSEQ multiplex PCR; TCRdb's copy has only in-frame clones and lacks some. This sample has about 140,000 clones, with approximately 92% found just once. This entry is derived from a study of control samples from healthy donors and cancer patients. Trimming pared 9 bases from V and 0 bases from J, leaving 14 bases between. The CDR3 is made up of 15 amino acids. Looked up from germline, CDR1 is KGHDR and CDR2 is SFDVKD. This chain connects TRBV24-1 to TRBJ2-1; D is ambiguous. Sequencing was performed on blood. The TCR sequence derives from a man aged 25-45 years in good health. The CDR3, as DNA: TGTGCCACCCAACTCGGGCCAGGCTCCTACAATGAGCAGTTCTTC. It is translated as CATQLGPGSYNEQFF.